The 24 T cell receptor beta chains below were found in one sample sequenced in a study of response to subunit inactivated influenza vaccine. TCRdb itself ran the RT-PCR reads through MiXCR, one entry per CDR3 protein. The sample includes over 650,000 distinct CDR3 sequences, roughly 18% of them seen just once. The sample was PBMCs from blood, taken more than 4 days after vaccination. All receptors derive from a man in his fifties or sixties who received an inactivated influenza vaccine.

This rearrangement joins TRBV5-1 to TRBJ1-1; D remains unclear. The CDR3 consists of 14 residues. Deletions cut 4 bases from V and 6 bases from J, with 16 bases between. Germline CDR1 SGHRS, CDR2 YFSETQ. In nucleotides, the CDR3 is TGCGCCAGCAGCGCACGATCCGGGAGCGCTGAAGCTTTCTTT. This sequence encodes CASSARSGSAEAFF.

This clonotype came up a few times. V gene TRBV5-1 combines with J gene TRBJ1-4; D perhaps matches TRBD1 (5 bases). Germline CDR1 SGHRS, CDR2 YFSETQ. The CDR3 sequence is 14 residues long. Trimming shortened V by 0 bases and J by 8 bases, and 11 bases separated the two germline ends. CDR3 in DNA: TGCGCCAGCAGCTTGGGGATCCGGGGCGAAAAACTGTTTTTT. Protein sequence: CASSLGIRGEKLFF.

This clonotype has at least ten counts. The chain carries TRBV12-3 or TRBV12-4 and TRBJ2-3; TRBD2 matches at 10 bases. The V gene end was trimmed by 3 bases and the J gene end by 6 bases; junction bases not matched to a gene: 0. This CDR3 is 13 amino acids long. The CDR3 DNA sequence: TGTGCCAGCAGTTTTAGCGGGGGGGATACGCAGTATTTT. It encodes CASSFSGGDTQYF.

This clonotype has more than one count but fewer than ten. The gene calls are TRBV5-1 and TRBJ1-1; D remains ambiguous. V was shortened by 5 bases and J by 7 bases, with 15 bases between the two germline ends. CDR3 size: 13 residues. CDR1 SGHRS and CDR2 YFSETQ come from the germline V gene. CDR3 region: CASRIMPEGEAFF. The CDR3 DNA sequence: TGCGCCAGCAGGATTATGCCAGAGGGTGAAGCTTTCTTT.

This clonotype was observed a handful of times. Germline is not matched at one junction end, which may reflect a read error. The rearrangement joins TRBV29-1 to TRBJ1-1, with D possibly being TRBD1 (5 bases). CDR1 SQVTM and CDR2 ANQGSEA come from the germline V gene. The CDR3 covers 14 residues. The CDR3 region has the DNA TGCAGCGTTGAATCCCGGGGGAAAAACCCTGAGGCTTTCTTT. The encoded protein is CSVESRGKNPEAFF.

The J gene is TRBJ2-1, the V gene TRBV15; 7 bases agree with TRBD2. Trimming cost V 2 bases and J 13 bases; bases outside gene matches: 11. CDR1 is LNHNV and CDR2 is YYDKDF in the germline V gene (reference sequence). The CDR3 totals 14 residues. DNA of the CDR3: TGTGCCACCAGCAGACCCGGGGGGACTCCAACCCAGTTCTTC. This translates into CATSRPGGTPTQFF.

The V gene is TRBV4-2, the J gene TRBJ2-7; 11 bases line up with TRBD2. The length of the CDR3 is 18 residues. Germline V gene data show CDR1 as LGHNA and CDR2 as YNFKEQ. V shed 0 bases and J 6 bases; nucleotides not matched to a gene: 13. CDR3 region: CASSQESVAGGPFSEQYF. Written as DNA, the CDR3 is TGTGCCAGCAGCCAAGAATCTGTAGCGGGAGGGCCTTTTAGCGAGCAGTACTTC.

This clonotype was recorded at least ten times. DNA of the CDR3: TGCAGTGCTAGACCGATGGCGGGAGGGACTCCCGAGCAGTACTTC. Its translation is CSARPMAGGTPEQYF. V and J are TRBV20-1 and TRBJ2-7; 9 bases line up with TRBD2. The CDR3 runs to 15 residues. The junction had 11 bases not matched to a gene; V was cut back by 2 bases and J by 6 bases. Germline V gives CDR1 DFQATT, CDR2 SNEGSKA (reference sequence).

The chain uses TRBV12-3 or TRBV12-4 and TRBJ1-1; 10 positions agree with TRBD1. The length of the CDR3 is 15 residues. After removal of 6 bases from V and 0 bases from J, the junction contained 4 bases not matched to a gene. In DNA form, the CDR3 reads TGTGCCAGCAGCGGGACAGGGGCCATGAACACTGAAGCTTTCTTT. This gives the protein CASSGTGAMNTEAFF.

The CDR3, as DNA: TGTGCCAGCAGCTACGAATTAAAGACAGCCGGAGGAGAGACCCAGTACTTC. Translated, it gives CASSYELKTAGGETQYF. V is TRBV11-2 and J is TRBJ2-5; the D gene could be TRBD1 or TRBD2 (5 bases each). This CDR3 is 17 amino acids long. V shed 4 bases and J shed 4 bases, with 22 bases lying between them. Germline V gives CDR1 SGHAT, CDR2 FQNNGV.

V is TRBV28 and J is TRBJ2-7, with TRBD2 matching 8 bases. Trimming at V came to 10 bases and at J to 0 bases, leaving 5 bases not matched to a gene. This CDR3 has 13 amino acids. CDR1 and CDR2 from the germline V gene are MDHEN and SYDVKM. CDR3 nucleotide sequence: TGTGCCATCGAGCGGGGGAGCTCCTACGAGCAGTACTTC. Amino acid sequence: CAIERGSSYEQYF.

The V gene is TRBV9, the J gene TRBJ2-3, with 9 bases fitting TRBD1. Germline V gene data show CDR1 as SGDLS and CDR2 as YYNGEE. V lost 3 bases, J lost 2 bases, and 4 bases stayed unmatched. CDR3 length equals 15 residues. The CDR3 spells CASSARTGATDTQYF. Written as DNA, the CDR3 is TGTGCCAGCAGCGCCCGGACAGGGGCCACAGATACGCAGTATTTT. The full variable domain, with the rest looked up from reference TRBV9 and TRBJ2-3, is DSGVTQTPKHLITATGQRVTLRCSPRSGDLSVYWYQQSLDQGLQFLIQYYNGEERAKGNILERFSAQQFPDLHSELNLSSLELGDSALYFCASSARTGATDTQYFGPGTRLTVL.

The V call is TRBV11-2, the J call TRBJ2-1; D perhaps matches TRBD2 (6 bases). The germline V gene encodes CDR1 SGHAT and CDR2 FQNNGV. The CDR3 runs 16 residues. V was pared by 5 bases and J by 5 bases, with 19 bases between. The CDR3 DNA sequence: TGTGCCAGCAGCCCCCGATGGGCGGAGGGGAACAATGAGCAGTTCTTC. It codes for CASSPRWAEGNNEQFF.

The genes are TRBV29-1 and TRBJ1-1; D possibly corresponds to TRBD1 (6 bases). CDR1 is SQVTM, CDR2 ANQGSEA, per germline. V lost 7 bases and J lost 5, with 14 bases in between. This CDR3 region has 12 residues. CDR3 sequence reads: CSAWRGSTEAFF. The CDR3 DNA reads TGCAGCGCCTGGAGGGGGTCGACTGAAGCTTTCTTT.

A few counts support this clonotype. The V gene is TRBV21-1, the J gene TRBJ2-5; the table's D call TRBD1 went unverified against the DNA. TRBV21-1 is listed as a pseudogene. CDR3 length: 13 residues. The CDR3 is CASTQGGGETQYF. In DNA, the CDR3 is TGTGCCAGCACCCAGGGCGGAGGAGAGACCCAGTACTTC.

This clonotype showed up just a few times. CDR3 nucleotide sequence: TGCGCCAGCAGCTTGGAGGCAGGGGCAGGATCTGAAGCTTTCTTT. Its translation is CASSLEAGAGSEAFF. The chain is built from TRBV5-1 and TRBJ1-1; a weak D match, TRBD1 (6 bases). V was cut by 0 bases and J by 6 bases, with 15 bases left in between. CDR1 and CDR2 (germline): SGHRS, YFSETQ. CDR3 length: 15 residues.

This clonotype was detected only a few times. The chain joins TRBV29-1 to TRBJ1-1; D possibly corresponds to TRBD1 (6 bases). This CDR3 has 13 amino acids. Germline CDR1 is SQVTM and CDR2 is ANQGSEA. V was shortened by 3 bases and J by 5 bases, with 13 bases between the two germline ends. CDR3 DNA: TGCAGCGTTGAGCGGGGGGCCGTGACTGAAGCTTTCTTT. This codes for CSVERGAVTEAFF.

V is TRBV10-3 and J is TRBJ1-1; weak D call: TRBD1 (5 bases). The CDR3 consists of 14 residues. Germline loops: CDR1 ENHRY, CDR2 SYGVKD. V lost 3 bases and J 1 base, leaving 9 bases between the germline ends. The CDR3 is CAISDFQGNTEAFF. The CDR3 coding sequence is TGTGCCATCAGTGATTTCCAGGGGAACACTGAAGCTTTCTTT.

V usage is TRBV6-2 or TRBV6-3 and J usage is TRBJ2-3; D is unclear. The CDR3 sequence is 14 residues long. Germline CDR1 reads MNHEY; CDR2 reads SVGEGT. Between the trimmed V and J ends, which lost 2 bases and 0 bases, there was a span of 6 bases. CDR3 nucleotide sequence: TGTGCCAGCAGTTACATACAGAGCACAGATACGCAGTATTTT. Translation gives CASSYIQSTDTQYF.

The CDR3 loop reads CASSIDRVGTGELFF. The CDR3 DNA follows: TGTGCCAGTAGTATAGACAGGGTTGGCACCGGGGAGCTGTTTTTT. This chain connects TRBV19 to TRBJ2-2; D might be TRBD1 (5 bases). The CDR3 is 15 residues long. CDR1 LNHDA and CDR2 SQIVND come from the germline V gene (reference sequence). Trimming shortened V by 0 bases and J by 4 bases, and 9 bases separated the two germline ends.

This clonotype has a handful of counts. The chain combines TRBV7-2 with TRBJ2-2, with unresolved D. The CDR3 spans 15 residues. The germline V and J ends were trimmed by 1 base and 2 bases, with 8 bases remaining between them. CDR1 is SGHTA, CDR2 FQGNSA, per germline. In DNA form, the CDR3 reads TGTGCCAGCAGCTTAGTGCAGATAAACACCGGGGAGCTGTTTTTT. Its translation: CASSLVQINTGELFF.

This clonotype was seen many times. The rearrangement links TRBV29-1 to TRBJ2-7, with 10 bases matching TRBD1. Germline V gives CDR1 SQVTM, CDR2 ANQGSEA. The CDR3 consists of 14 residues. V shed 6 bases and J 2 bases; nucleotides not matched to a gene: 7. This CDR3 is CSVDGQGGTYEQYF. CDR3 DNA: TGCAGCGTCGACGGACAGGGGGGGACCTACGAGCAGTACTTC.

This chain uses TRBV10-3 with TRBJ2-6; no clear D gene. The CDR3 has 14 residues. V was cut by 0 bases and J by 5 bases, with 5 bases left in between. Looked up from germline, CDR1 is ENHRY and CDR2 is SYGVKD. This CDR3 reads CAISESDWANVLTF. In nucleotides, the CDR3 is TGTGCCATCAGTGAGTCGGATTGGGCCAACGTCCTGACTTTC.

This clonotype was detected a few times. This chain joins TRBV2 and TRBJ2-1; D call uncertain. With 3 bases removed from V and 4 bases from J, the gap between germline ends came to 7 bases. The length of the CDR3 is 13 residues. CDR1 SNHLY and CDR2 FYNNEI come from the germline V gene. This CDR3 reads CASSEGGYNEQFF. DNA of the CDR3: TGTGCCAGCAGTGAGGGCGGTTACAATGAGCAGTTCTTC.